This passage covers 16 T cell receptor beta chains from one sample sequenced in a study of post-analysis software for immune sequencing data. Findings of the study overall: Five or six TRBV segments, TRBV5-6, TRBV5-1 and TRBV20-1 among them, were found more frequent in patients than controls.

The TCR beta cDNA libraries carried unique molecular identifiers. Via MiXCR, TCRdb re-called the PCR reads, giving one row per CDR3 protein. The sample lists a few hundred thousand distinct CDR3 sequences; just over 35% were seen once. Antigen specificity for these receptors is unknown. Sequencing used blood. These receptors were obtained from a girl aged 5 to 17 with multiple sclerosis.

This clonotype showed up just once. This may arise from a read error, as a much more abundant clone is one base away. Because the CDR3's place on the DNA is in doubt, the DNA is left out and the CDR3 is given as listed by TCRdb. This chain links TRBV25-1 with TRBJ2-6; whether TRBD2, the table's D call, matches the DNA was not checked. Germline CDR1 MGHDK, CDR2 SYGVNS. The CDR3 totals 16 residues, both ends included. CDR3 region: CASSPRVGFGANVPTF.

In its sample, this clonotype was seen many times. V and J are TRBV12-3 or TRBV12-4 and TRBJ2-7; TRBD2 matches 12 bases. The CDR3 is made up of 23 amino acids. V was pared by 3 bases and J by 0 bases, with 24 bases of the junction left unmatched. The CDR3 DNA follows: TGTGCCAGCAGTTTTAGTTTAAGAGGACTAGCGGGAACCATCGTCGACAGCTCCTACGAGCAGTACTTC. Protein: CASSFSLRGLAGTIVDSSYEQYF.

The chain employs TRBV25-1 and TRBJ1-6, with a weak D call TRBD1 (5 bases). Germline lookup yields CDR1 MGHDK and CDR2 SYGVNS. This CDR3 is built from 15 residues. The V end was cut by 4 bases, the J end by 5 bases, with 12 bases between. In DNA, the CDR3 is TGTGCCAGCAGTGTTGGGACCTCAGATAATTCACCCCTCCACTTT. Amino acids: CASSVGTSDNSPLHF.

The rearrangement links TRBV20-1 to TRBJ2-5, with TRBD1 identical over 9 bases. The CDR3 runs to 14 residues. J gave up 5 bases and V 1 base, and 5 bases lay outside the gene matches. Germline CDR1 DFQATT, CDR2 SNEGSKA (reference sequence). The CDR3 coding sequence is TGCAGTGCTAGAGCGACAGGGGGTGGGGAGACCCAGTACTTC. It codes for CSARATGGGETQYF.

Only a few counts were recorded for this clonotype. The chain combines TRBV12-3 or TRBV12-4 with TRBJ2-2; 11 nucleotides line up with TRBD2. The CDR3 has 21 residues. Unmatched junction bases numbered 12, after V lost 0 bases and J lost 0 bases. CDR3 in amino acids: CASSLARVFLAGGTNTGELFF. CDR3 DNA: TGTGCCAGCAGTTTAGCGCGGGTTTTTCTAGCGGGAGGCACGAACACCGGGGAGCTGTTTTTT.

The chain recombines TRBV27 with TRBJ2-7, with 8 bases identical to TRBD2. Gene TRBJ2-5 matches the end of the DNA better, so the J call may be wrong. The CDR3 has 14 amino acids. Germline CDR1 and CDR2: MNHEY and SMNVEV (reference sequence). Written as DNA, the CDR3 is TGTGCCAGCACAGGGACTAGTCAAGGAGAGACCCAGTACTTC. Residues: CASTGTSQGETQYF.

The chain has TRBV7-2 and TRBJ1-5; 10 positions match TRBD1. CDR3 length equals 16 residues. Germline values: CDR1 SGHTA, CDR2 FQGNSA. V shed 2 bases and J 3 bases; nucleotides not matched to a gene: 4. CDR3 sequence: CASSLTGTGDNQPQHF. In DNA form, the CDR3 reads TGTGCCAGCAGCTTAACCGGGACAGGGGACAATCAGCCCCAGCATTTT.

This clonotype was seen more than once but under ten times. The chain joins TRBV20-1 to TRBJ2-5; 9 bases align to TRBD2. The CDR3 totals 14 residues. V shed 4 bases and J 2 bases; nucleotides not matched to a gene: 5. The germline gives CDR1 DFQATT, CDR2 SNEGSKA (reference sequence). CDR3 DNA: TGCAGTGCTAAGGCGGGAGGGAATCAAGAGACCCAGTACTTC. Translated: CSAKAGGNQETQYF.

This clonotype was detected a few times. In nucleotides, the CDR3 is TGCAGTGCTCCCCACGGGGACAGGGGAGAACAAGAGACCCAGTACTTC. This encodes CSAPHGDRGEQETQYF. The chain carries TRBV20-1 and TRBJ2-5; 10 bases are shared with TRBD1. Germline CDR1 reads DFQATT; CDR2 reads SNEGSKA (reference sequence). V was pared by 5 bases and J by 2 bases, with 11 bases of the junction left unmatched. CDR3 size: 16 residues.

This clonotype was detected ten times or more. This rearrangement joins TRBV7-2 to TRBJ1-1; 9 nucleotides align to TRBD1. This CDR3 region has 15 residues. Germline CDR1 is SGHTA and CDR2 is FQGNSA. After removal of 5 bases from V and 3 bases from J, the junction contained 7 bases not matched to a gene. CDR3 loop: CASSGYRGLYTEAFF. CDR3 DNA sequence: TGTGCCAGCAGCGGTTACAGGGGGCTGTACACTGAAGCTTTCTTT.

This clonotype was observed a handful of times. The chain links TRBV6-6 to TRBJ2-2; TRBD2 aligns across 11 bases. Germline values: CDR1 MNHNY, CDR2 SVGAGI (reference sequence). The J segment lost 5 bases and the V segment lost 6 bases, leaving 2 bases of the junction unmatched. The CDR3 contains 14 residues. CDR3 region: CASSRTSGTGELFF. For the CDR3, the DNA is TGTGCCAGCAGCCGGACTAGCGGGACCGGGGAGCTGTTTTTT.

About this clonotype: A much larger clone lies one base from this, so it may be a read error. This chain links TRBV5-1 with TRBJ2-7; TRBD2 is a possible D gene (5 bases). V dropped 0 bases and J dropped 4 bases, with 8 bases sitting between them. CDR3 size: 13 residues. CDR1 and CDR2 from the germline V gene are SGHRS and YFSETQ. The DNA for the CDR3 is TGCGCCAGCAGCTTGGGAGGGAATTACGAGCAGTACTTC. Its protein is CASSLGGNYEQYF.

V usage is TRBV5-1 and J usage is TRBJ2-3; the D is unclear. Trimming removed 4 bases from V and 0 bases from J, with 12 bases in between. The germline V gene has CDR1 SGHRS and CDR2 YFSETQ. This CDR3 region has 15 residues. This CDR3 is CASSPDRTSTDTQYF. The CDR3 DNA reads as TGCGCCAGCAGCCCCGACCGAACTAGCACAGATACGCAGTATTTT.

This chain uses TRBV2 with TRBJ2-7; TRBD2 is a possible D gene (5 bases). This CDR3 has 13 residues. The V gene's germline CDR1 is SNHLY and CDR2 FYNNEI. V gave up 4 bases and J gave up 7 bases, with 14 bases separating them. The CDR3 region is CASSGTPRNEQYF. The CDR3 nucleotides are TGTGCCAGCAGTGGGACTCCTCGCAATGAGCAGTACTTC.

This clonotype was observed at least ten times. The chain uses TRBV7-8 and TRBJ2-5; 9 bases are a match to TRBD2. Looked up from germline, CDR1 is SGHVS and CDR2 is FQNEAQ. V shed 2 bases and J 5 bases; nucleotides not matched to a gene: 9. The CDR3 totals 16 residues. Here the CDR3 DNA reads TGTGCCAGCAGCTTACTCGGGGGACTAGCAAGCGAGACCCAGTACTTC. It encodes CASSLLGGLASETQYF.

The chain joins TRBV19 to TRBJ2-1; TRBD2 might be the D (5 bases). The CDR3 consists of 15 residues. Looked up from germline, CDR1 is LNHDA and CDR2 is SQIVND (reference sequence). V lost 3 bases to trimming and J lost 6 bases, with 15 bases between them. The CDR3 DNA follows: TGTGCCAGTAGTATTCTAGCACATCCGTCCAATGAGCAGTTCTTC. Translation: CASSILAHPSNEQFF.